The 4 T cell receptor beta chains below come from one sample, sequenced in a study of blood T cell repertoires in COVID-19. The protocol was immunoSEQ multiplex PCR, while the TCRdb copy is restricted to in-frame clones and leaves out a portion. The sample includes some 200,000 clones, about 90% of them seen just once. Sequenced material: peripheral blood. These receptors were obtained from a woman aged 55 to 70 with COVID-19, enrolled during active disease.

The chain uses TRBV2 and TRBJ2-3; D is possibly TRBD2 (5 bases). The CDR3 totals 16 residues. Trimming pared 0 bases from V and 3 bases from J, leaving 13 bases between. CDR1 and CDR2 (germline): SNHLY, FYNNEI. The CDR3 sequence: CASSEAGRVRTDTQYF. Written as DNA, the CDR3 is TGTGCCAGCAGTGAAGCTGGGCGGGTACGGACAGATACGCAGTATTTT.

The V call is TRBV20-1, the J call TRBJ1-2, with D possibly being TRBD1 (6 bases). The CDR3 consists of 14 residues. V was trimmed by 3 bases and J by 1 base, leaving 12 bases between them. Per the germline V gene, CDR1 is DFQATT and CDR2 is SNEGSKA (reference sequence). CDR3 sequence reads: CSASTGGYNYGYTF. The DNA for the CDR3 is TGCAGTGCTAGTACTGGGGGCTATAACTATGGCTACACCTTC.

The chain joins TRBV28 to TRBJ1-1; no definite D call. The germline gives CDR1 MDHEN, CDR2 SYDVKM. Between the trimmed V and J ends, which lost 7 bases and 6 bases, there was a span of 12 bases. This CDR3 contains 12 residues. CDR3 nucleotide sequence: TGTGCCAGCAACTCCATCCGGGCTGAAGCTTTCTTT. The encoded protein is CASNSIRAEAFF. Looking up the rest from reference TRBV28 and TRBJ1-1 gives the full variable domain: DVKVTQSSRYLVKRTGEKVFLECVQDMDHENMFWYRQDPGLGLRLIYFSYDVKMKEKGDIPEGYSVSREKKERFSLILESASTNQTSMYLCASNSIRAEAFFGQGTRLTVV.

The chain uses TRBV28 and TRBJ1-6; TRBD1 is a possible D gene (6 bases). Between the trimmed V and J ends, which lost 6 bases and 9 bases, there was a span of 15 bases. The CDR3 loop spans 14 amino acids. Germline CDR1 reads MDHEN; CDR2 reads SYDVKM. This chain's CDR3 is CASRLTGVTSPLHF. The CDR3 nucleotides are TGTGCCAGCAGGTTGACAGGAGTTACTTCACCCCTCCACTTT. The variable domain in full, completed from reference TRBV28 and TRBJ1-6, reads DVKVTQSSRYLVKRTGEKVFLECVQDMDHENMFWYRQDPGLGLRLIYFSYDVKMKEKGDIPEGYSVSREKKERFSLILESASTNQTSMYLCASRLTGVTSPLHFGNGTRLTVT.